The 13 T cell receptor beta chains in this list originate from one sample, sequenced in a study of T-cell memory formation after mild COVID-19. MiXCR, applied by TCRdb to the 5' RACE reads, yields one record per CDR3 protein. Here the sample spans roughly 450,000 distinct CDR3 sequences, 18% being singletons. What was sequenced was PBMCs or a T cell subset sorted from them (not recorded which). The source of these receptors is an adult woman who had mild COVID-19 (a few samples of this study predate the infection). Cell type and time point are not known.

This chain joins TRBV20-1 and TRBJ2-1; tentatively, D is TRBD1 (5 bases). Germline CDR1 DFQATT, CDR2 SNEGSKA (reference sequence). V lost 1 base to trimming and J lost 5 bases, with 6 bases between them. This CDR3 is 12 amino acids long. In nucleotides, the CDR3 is TGCAGTGCTAGAGGACAGCACAATGAGCAGTTCTTC. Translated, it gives CSARGQHNEQFF.

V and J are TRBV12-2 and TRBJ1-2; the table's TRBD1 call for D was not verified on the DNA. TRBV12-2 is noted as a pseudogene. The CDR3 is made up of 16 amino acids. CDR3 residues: CASRLFYRIHNYGYTF. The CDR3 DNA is TGTGCAAGTCGCTTATTCTACAGGATTCATAACTATGGCTACACCTTC.

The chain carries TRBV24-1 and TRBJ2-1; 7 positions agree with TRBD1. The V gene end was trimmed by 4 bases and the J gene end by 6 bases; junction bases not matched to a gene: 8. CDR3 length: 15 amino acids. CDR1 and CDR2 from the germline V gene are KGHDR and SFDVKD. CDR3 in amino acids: CATSDRQGPRNEQFF. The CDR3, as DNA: TGTGCCACCAGTGACCGACAGGGACCCCGCAATGAGCAGTTCTTC.

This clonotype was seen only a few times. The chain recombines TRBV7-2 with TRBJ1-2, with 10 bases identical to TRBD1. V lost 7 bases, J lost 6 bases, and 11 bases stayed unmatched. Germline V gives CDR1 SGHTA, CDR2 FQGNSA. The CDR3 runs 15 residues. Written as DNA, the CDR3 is TGTGCCAGCACCATTAGCCCGGGACAGGGGAATGGCTACACCTTC. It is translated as CASTISPGQGNGYTF.

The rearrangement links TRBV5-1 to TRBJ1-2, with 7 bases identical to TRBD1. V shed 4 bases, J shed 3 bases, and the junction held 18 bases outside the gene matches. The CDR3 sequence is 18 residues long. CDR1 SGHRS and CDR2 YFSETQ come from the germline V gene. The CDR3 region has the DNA TGCGCCAGCAGCCCCCCCTACAGGGGAGATTTAAGGGACTATGGCTACACCTTC. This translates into CASSPPYRGDLRDYGYTF.

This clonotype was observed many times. CDR3 sequence (DNA): TGTGCCAGCAGCTTCCGACGGCAGGCGAACACCGGGGAGCTGTTTTTT. It codes for CASSFRRQANTGELFF. The chain recombines TRBV11-2 with TRBJ2-2; unclear D gene. The CDR3 runs to 16 residues. V shed 3 bases and J shed 0 bases, with 11 bases lying between them. The germline V gene has CDR1 SGHAT and CDR2 FQNNGV.

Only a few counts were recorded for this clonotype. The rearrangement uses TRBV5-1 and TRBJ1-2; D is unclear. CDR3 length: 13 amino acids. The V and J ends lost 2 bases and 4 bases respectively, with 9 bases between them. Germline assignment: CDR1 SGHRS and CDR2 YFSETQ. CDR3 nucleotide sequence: TGCGCCAGCAGCTTATCGTCGCGCTATGGCTACACCTTC. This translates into CASSLSSRYGYTF. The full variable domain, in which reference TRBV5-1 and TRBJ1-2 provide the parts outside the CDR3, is KAGVTQTPRYLIKTRGQQVTLSCSPISGHRSVSWYQQTPGQGLQFLFEYFSETQRNKGNFPGRFSGRQFSNSRSEMNVSTLELGDSALYLCASSLSSRYGYTFGSGTRLTVV.

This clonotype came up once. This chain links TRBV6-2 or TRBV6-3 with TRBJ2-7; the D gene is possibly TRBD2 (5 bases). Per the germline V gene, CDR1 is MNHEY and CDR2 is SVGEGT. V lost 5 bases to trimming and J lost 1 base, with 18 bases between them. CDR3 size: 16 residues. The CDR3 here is CASSTTRRGLSYEQYF. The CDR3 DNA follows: TGTGCCAGCAGTACAACCCGGCGCGGGCTATCCTACGAGCAGTACTTC.

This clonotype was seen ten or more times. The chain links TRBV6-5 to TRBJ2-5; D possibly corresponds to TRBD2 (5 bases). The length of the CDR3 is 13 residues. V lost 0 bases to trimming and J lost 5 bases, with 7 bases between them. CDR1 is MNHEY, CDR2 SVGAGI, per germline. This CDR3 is CASSYSTGETQYF. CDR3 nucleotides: TGTGCCAGCAGTTACTCTACGGGGGAGACCCAGTACTTC.

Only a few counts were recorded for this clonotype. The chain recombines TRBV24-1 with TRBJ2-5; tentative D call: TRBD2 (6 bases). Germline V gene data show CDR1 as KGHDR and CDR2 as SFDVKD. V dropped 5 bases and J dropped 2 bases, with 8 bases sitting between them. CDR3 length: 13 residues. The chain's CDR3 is CATSVAGQETQYF. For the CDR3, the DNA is TGTGCCACCAGTGTGGCGGGGCAAGAGACCCAGTACTTC.

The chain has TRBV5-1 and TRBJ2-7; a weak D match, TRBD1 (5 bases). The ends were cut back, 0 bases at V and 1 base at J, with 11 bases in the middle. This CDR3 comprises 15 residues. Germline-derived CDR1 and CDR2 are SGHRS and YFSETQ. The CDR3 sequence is CASSLEVGPSYEQYF. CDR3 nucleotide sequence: TGCGCCAGCAGCTTGGAGGTGGGGCCGTCCTACGAGCAGTACTTC.

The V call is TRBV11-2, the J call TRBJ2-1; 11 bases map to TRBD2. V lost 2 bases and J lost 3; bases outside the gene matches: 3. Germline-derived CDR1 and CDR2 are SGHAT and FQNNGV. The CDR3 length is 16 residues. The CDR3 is CASSLPGLAGYNEQFF. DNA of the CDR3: TGTGCCAGCAGCTTACCAGGACTAGCGGGCTACAATGAGCAGTTCTTC.

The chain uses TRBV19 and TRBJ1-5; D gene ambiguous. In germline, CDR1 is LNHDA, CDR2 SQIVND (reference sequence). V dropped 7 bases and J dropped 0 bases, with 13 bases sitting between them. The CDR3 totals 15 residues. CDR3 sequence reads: CASTPAGYSNQPQHF. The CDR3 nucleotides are TGTGCCAGTACCCCCGCGGGTTATAGCAATCAGCCCCAGCATTTT.